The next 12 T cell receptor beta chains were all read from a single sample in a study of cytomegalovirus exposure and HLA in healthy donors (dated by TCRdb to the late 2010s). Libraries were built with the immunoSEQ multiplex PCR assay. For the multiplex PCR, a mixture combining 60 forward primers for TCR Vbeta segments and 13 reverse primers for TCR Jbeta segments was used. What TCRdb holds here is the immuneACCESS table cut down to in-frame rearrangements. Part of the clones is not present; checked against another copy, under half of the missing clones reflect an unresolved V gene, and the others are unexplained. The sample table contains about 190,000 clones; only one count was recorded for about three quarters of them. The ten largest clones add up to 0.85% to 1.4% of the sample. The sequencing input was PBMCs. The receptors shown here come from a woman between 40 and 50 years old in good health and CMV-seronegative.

The CDR3 DNA reads as TGTGCCAGCCGGAACACTGAAGCTTTCTTT. Its protein product is CASRNTEAFF. The chain employs TRBV2 and TRBJ1-1; unclear D gene. The germline V gene encodes CDR1 SNHLY and CDR2 FYNNEI. Deletions cut 8 bases from V and 1 base from J, with 2 bases between. There are 10 residues in the CDR3.

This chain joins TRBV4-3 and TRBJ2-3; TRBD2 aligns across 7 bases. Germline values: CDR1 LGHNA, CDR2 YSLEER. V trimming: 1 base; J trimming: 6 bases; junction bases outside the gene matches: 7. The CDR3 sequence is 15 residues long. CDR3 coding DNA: TGCGCCAGCAGCCAAGTCGGCGGGAGCGGGGATACGCAGTATTTT. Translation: CASSQVGGSGDTQYF.

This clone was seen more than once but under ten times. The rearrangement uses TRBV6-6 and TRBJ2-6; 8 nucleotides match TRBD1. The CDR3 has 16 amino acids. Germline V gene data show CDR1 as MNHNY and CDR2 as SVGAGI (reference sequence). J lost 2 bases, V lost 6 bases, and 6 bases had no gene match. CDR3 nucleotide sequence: TGTGCCAGCAGAGACAGGGGTGGAACTGGGGCCAACGTCCTGACTTTC. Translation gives CASRDRGGTGANVLTF.

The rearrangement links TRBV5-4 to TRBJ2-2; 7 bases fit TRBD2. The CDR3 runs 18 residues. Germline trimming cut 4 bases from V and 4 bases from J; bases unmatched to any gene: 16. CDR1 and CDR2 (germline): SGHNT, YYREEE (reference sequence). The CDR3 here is CASSEIPGGRIPTGELFF. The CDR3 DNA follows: TGTGCCAGCAGCGAAATCCCTGGCGGGAGAATTCCCACCGGGGAGCTGTTTTTT.

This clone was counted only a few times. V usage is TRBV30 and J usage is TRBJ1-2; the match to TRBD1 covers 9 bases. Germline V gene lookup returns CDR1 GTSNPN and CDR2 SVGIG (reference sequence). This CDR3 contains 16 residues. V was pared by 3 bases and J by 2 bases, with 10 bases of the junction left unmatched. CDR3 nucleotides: TGTGCCTGGAGCAGGCGGTCGGGACAGGGAAACTATGGCTACACCTTC. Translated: CAWSRRSGQGNYGYTF.

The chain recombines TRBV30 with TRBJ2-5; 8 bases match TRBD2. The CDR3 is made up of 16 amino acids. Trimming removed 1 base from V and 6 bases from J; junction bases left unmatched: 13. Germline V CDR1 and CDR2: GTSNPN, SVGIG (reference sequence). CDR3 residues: CAWSGQGLVGRKTQYF. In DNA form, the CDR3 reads TGTGCCTGGAGTGGGCAGGGACTAGTGGGACGTAAGACCCAGTACTTC. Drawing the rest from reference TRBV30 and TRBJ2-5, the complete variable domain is SQTIHQWPATLVQPVGSPLSLECTVEGTSNPNLYWYRQAAGRGLQLLFYSVGIGQISSEVPQNLSASRPQDRQFILSSKKLLLSDSGFYLCAWSGQGLVGRKTQYFGPGTRLLVL.

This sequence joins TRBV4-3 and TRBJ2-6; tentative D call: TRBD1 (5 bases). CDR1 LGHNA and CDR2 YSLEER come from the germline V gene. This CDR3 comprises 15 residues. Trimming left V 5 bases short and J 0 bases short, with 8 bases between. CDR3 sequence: CASSTTVSGANVLTF. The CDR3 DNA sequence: TGCGCCAGCAGCACGACAGTCTCTGGGGCCAACGTCCTGACTTTC.

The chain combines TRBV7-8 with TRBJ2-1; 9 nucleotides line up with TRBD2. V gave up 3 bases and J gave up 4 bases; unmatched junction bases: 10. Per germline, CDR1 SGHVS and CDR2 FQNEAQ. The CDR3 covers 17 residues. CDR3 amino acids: CASSFPSGNTIYNEQFF. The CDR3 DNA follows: TGTGCCAGCAGCTTCCCTAGCGGGAACACGATATACAATGAGCAGTTCTTC.

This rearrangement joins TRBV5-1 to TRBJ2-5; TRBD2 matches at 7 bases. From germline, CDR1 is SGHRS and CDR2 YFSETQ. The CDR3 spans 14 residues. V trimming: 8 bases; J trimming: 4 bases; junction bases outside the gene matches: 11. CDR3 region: CASSERERLETQYF. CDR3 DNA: TGCGCCAGTTCGGAGCGGGAAAGGTTAGAGACCCAGTACTTC. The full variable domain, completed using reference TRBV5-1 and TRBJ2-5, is KAGVTQTPRYLIKTRGQQVTLSCSPISGHRSVSWYQQTPGQGLQFLFEYFSETQRNKGNFPGRFSGRQFSNSRSEMNVSTLELGDSALYLCASSERERLETQYFGPGTRLLVL.

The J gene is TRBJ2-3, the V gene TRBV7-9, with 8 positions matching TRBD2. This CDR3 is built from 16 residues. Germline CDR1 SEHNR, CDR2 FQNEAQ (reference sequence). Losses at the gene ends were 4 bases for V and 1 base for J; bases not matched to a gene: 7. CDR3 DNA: TGTGCCAGCAGCTGGACCGGGACTAGAGGCACAGATACGCAGTATTTT. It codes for CASSWTGTRGTDTQYF.

CDR3 residues: CASSSADLQNEKLFF. The DNA of the CDR3 is TGCGCCAGCAGCTCCGCGGACTTACAGAATGAAAAACTGTTTTTT. The V and J genes are TRBV5-1 and TRBJ1-4; no clear D gene. This CDR3 comprises 15 residues. V gave up 3 bases and J gave up 5 bases, with 14 bases separating them. Per the germline V gene, CDR1 is SGHRS and CDR2 is YFSETQ. Full variable domain (rest looked up from reference TRBV5-1 and TRBJ1-4): KAGVTQTPRYLIKTRGQQVTLSCSPISGHRSVSWYQQTPGQGLQFLFEYFSETQRNKGNFPGRFSGRQFSNSRSEMNVSTLELGDSALYLCASSSADLQNEKLFFGSGTQLSVL.

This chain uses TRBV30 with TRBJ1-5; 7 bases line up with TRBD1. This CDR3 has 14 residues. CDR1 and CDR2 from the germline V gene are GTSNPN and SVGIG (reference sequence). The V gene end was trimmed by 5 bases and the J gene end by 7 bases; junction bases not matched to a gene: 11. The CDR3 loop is CAWAMTGLGQPQHF. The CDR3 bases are TGTGCCTGGGCTATGACAGGGCTCGGCCAGCCCCAGCATTTT.